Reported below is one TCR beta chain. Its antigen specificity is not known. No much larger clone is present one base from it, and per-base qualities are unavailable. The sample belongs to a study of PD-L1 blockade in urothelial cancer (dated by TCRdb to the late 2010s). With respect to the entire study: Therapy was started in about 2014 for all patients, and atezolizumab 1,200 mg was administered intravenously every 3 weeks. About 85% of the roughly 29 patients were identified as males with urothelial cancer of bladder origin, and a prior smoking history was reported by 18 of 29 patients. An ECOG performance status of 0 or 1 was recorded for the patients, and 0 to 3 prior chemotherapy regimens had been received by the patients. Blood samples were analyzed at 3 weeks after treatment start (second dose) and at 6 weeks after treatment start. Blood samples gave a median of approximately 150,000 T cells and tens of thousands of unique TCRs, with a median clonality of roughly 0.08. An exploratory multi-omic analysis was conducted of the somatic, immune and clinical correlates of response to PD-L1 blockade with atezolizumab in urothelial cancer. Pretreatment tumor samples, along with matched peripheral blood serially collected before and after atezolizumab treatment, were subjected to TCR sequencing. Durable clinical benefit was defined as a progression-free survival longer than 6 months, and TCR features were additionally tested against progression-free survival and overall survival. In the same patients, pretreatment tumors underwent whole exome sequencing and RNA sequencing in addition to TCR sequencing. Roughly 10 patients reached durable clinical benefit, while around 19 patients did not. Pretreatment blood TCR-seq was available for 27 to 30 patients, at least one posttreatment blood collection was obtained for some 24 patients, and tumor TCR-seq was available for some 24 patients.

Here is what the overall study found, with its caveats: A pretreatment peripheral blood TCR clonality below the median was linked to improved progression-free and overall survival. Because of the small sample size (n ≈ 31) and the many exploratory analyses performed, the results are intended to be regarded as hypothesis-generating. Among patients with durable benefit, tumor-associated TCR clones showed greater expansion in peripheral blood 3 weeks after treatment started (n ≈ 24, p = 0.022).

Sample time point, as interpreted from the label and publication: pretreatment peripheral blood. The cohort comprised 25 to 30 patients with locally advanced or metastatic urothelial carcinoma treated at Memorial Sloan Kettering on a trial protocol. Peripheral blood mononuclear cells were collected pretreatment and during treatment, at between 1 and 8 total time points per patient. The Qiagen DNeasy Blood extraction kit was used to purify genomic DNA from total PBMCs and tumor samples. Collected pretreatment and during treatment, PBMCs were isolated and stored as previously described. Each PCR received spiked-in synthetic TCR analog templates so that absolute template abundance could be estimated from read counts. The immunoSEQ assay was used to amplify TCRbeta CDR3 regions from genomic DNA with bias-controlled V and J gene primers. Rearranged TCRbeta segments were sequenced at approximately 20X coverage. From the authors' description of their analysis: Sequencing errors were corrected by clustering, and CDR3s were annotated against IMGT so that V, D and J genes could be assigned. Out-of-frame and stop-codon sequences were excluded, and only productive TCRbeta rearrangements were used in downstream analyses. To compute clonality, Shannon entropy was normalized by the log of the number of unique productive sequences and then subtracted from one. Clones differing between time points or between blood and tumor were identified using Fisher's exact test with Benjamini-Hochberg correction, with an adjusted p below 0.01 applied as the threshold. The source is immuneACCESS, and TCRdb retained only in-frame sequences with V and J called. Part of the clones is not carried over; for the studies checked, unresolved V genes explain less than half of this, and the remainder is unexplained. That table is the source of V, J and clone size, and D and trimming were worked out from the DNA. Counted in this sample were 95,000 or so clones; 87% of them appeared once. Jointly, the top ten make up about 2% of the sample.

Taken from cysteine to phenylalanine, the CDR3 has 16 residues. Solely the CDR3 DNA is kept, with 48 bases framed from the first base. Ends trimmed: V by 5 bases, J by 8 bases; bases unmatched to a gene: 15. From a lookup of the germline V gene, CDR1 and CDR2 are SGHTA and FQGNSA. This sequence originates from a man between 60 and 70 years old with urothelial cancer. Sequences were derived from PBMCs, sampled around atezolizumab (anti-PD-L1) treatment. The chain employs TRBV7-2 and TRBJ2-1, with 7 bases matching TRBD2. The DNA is TGTGCCAGCAGCCCCCTAGCGGAGCTGAGGGTCGATGAGCAGTTCTTC. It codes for CASSPLAELRVDEQFF.